Following are 14 T cell receptor beta chains from one sample sequenced in a study of cytomegalovirus exposure and HLA in healthy donors. TCRdb's copy holds only in-frame clones and misses some; the assay was immunoSEQ multiplex PCR. The table lists under 300,000 clones, around 85% of them singletons. The specimen was PBMCs. The source is a woman aged 30 to 39 in good health and CMV-seropositive.

This clone was counted a single time. The rearrangement uses TRBV25-1 and TRBJ1-5; 8 bases are shared with TRBD1. The germline V gene has CDR1 MGHDK and CDR2 SYGVNS. The CDR3 loop spans 14 amino acids. The J segment lost 6 bases and the V segment lost 6 bases, leaving 7 bases of the junction unmatched. Here the CDR3 DNA reads TGTGCCAGCAGCTCGACAGGGGTGGCTCAGCCCCAGCATTTT. Encoded protein: CASSSTGVAQPQHF.

This chain uses TRBV6-5 with TRBJ2-7, with D possibly matching TRBD2 (5 bases). This CDR3 has 14 amino acids. V shed 4 bases and J shed 2 bases, with 12 bases lying between them. Germline loops: CDR1 MNHEY, CDR2 SVGAGI. CDR3 loop: CASSSSEVPYEQYF. The CDR3 DNA reads as TGTGCCAGCAGTTCCTCGGAGGTCCCCTACGAGCAGTACTTC.

The chain uses TRBV5-1 and TRBJ1-3; a weak D match, TRBD1 (5 bases). Germline V CDR1 and CDR2: SGHRS, YFSETQ. The length of the CDR3 is 14 residues. V was trimmed by 4 bases and J by 7 bases, leaving 15 bases between them. The CDR3 protein is CASSGGREDNTIYF. The CDR3 nucleotides read TGCGCCAGCAGCGGGGGACGGGAGGATAACACCATATATTTT.

The V and J genes are TRBV5-1 and TRBJ1-5; TRBD1 aligns across 7 bases. The CDR3 totals 13 residues. The junction had 5 bases not matched to a gene; V was cut back by 3 bases and J by 8 bases. Looked up from germline, CDR1 is SGHRS and CDR2 is YFSETQ. The CDR3 here is CASSSATGEPQHF. The CDR3 nucleotides are TGCGCCAGCAGCTCCGCCACAGGGGAGCCCCAGCATTTT.

Turning to this clone: The identical CDR3 is also encoded by other nucleotide sequences in the sample. The CDR3 DNA sequence: TGCGCCAGCAGCTTGGGAGTAGAAGAGACCCAGTACTTC. It is translated as CASSLGVEETQYF. The chain is built from TRBV5-1 and TRBJ2-5, with D uncertain. Per germline, CDR1 SGHRS and CDR2 YFSETQ. The CDR3 runs to 13 residues. Trimming left V 0 bases short and J 3 bases short, with 6 bases between.

The rearrangement joins TRBV11-1 to TRBJ2-1; 12 bases are a match to TRBD2. The CDR3 runs to 15 residues. Germline CDR1 and CDR2: SGHAT and FQDESV (reference sequence). J lost 10 bases, V lost 1 base, and 5 bases had no gene match. The CDR3 sequence: CASSLVGLAGGEQFF. Written as DNA, the CDR3 is TGTGCCAGCAGCTTAGTGGGACTAGCGGGTGGGGAGCAGTTCTTC.

The gene calls are TRBV13 and TRBJ2-3, with D possibly matching TRBD2 (5 bases). There are 17 residues in the CDR3. Trimming pared 7 bases from V and 0 bases from J, leaving 20 bases between. The germline V gene encodes CDR1 PRHDT and CDR2 FYEKMQ (reference sequence). This CDR3 reads CASTPFAGPPSTDTQYF. In nucleotides, the CDR3 is TGTGCCAGCACCCCATTTGCGGGTCCTCCTAGCACAGATACGCAGTATTTT.

The gene calls are TRBV27 and TRBJ1-2, with D possibly matching TRBD1 (6 bases). CDR1 is MNHEY and CDR2 is SMNVEV in the germline V gene (reference sequence). Trimming took off 7 bases at V and 7 bases at J, with 19 bases between the two ends. This CDR3 contains 14 residues. The CDR3 nucleotides are TGTGCCAGCACCTCAGGGGCCGGCCAGGGTGGCTACACCTTC. The encoded protein is CASTSGAGQGGYTF.

The chain links TRBV2 to TRBJ1-2, with TRBD1 identical over 7 bases. The CDR3 is made up of 13 amino acids. After removal of 10 bases from V and 4 bases from J, the junction contained 9 bases not matched to a gene. Germline loops: CDR1 SNHLY, CDR2 FYNNEI. CDR3 amino acids: CATLQGIIYGYTF. The CDR3 nucleotides are TGTGCCACTTTACAGGGGATAATCTATGGCTACACCTTC.

V gene TRBV27 combines with J gene TRBJ2-7; 9 bases match TRBD1. The V gene end was trimmed by 2 bases and the J gene end by 1 base; junction bases not matched to a gene: 3. Per the germline V gene, CDR1 is MNHEY and CDR2 is SMNVEV (reference sequence). CDR3 size: 15 residues. The CDR3 DNA sequence: TGTGCCAGCAGTTTACGGACAGGGGAGTCCTACGAGCAGTACTTC. This sequence encodes CASSLRTGESYEQYF.

The J gene is TRBJ2-7, the V gene TRBV5-1; possibly TRBD2 for D (6 bases). Trimming removed 1 base from V and 2 bases from J, with 10 bases in between. The germline gives CDR1 SGHRS, CDR2 YFSETQ. The CDR3 is made up of 14 amino acids. The CDR3 nucleotides are TGCGCCAGCAGCTTGAGAACGGGAGCCTACGAGCAGTACTTC. Translating gives CASSLRTGAYEQYF.

The chain has TRBV6-6 and TRBJ1-2, with 7 bases aligning to TRBD1. The CDR3 is 16 residues long. Germline V CDR1 and CDR2: MNHNY, SVGAGI (reference sequence). V shed 0 bases, J shed 4 bases, and the junction held 8 bases outside the gene matches. CDR3 loop: CASSYSRAGGTYGYTF. The CDR3 DNA is TGTGCCAGCAGTTACTCGAGGGCAGGGGGTACCTATGGCTACACCTTC.

With regard to this clone: The sample contains more than one DNA sequence encoding this CDR3. The rearrangement uses TRBV7-2 and TRBJ1-5; 8 bases fit TRBD1. The J segment lost 5 bases and the V segment lost 5 bases, leaving 5 bases of the junction unmatched. From germline, CDR1 is SGHTA and CDR2 FQGNSA. The CDR3 runs 14 residues. CDR3 nucleotides: TGTGCCAGCAGCCTAGGACAGGGCTATCAGCCCCAGCATTTT. It yields the protein CASSLGQGYQPQHF.

V gene TRBV14 combines with J gene TRBJ2-7; 11 bases fit TRBD2. The CDR3 contains 16 residues. CDR1 SGHDN and CDR2 FVKESK come from the germline V gene. Losses at the gene ends were 1 base for V and 5 bases for J; bases not matched to a gene: 7. DNA of the CDR3: TGTGCCAGCAGCCAAGGACTAGCGGGACTCCCCCACGAGCAGTACTTC. Translating it yields CASSQGLAGLPHEQYF.